These 2 T cell receptor beta chains were sequenced from one sample in a study of blood T cell repertoires in COVID-19. Using immunoSEQ multiplex PCR, the repertoire was profiled, and TCRdb retains in-frame clones only, with some absent. The sample contains about 35,000 clones, about 90% of which appear only once. The sequencing input was peripheral blood. The source is a human donor in a cohort sampled during active COVID-19.

The chain uses TRBV24-1 and TRBJ1-1, with 12 bases aligning to TRBD1. Germline V gives CDR1 KGHDR, CDR2 SFDVKD. The CDR3 runs 21 residues. Trimming at V came to 4 bases and at J to 7 bases, leaving 24 bases not matched to a gene. The CDR3 sequence: CATSDTGSGTGGAFCWYEAFF. The CDR3 region has the DNA TGTGCCACCAGTGACACCGGGTCCGGGACAGGGGGCGCTTTTTGTTGGTATGAAGCTTTCTTT.

The chain recombines TRBV6-5 with TRBJ2-3; D is perhaps TRBD1 (7 bases). The germline V and J ends were trimmed by 4 bases and 0 bases, with 11 bases remaining between them. The germline gives CDR1 MNHEY, CDR2 SVGAGI. CDR3 size: 15 residues. The DNA for the CDR3 is TGTGCCAGCAGTTCGGAGGGGGCGAGCACAGATACGCAGTATTTT. Protein: CASSSEGASTDTQYF.